The 27 T cell receptor beta chains given below trace back to one sample, sequenced in a study of HIV-infected patients and healthy controls. Reverse transcription used approximately 500 ng RNA and constant-region primers for alpha and beta. Each of the alpha and beta chains got its own library through chain-specific third strand synthesis with indices. TCRdb reanalysed the 5' RACE reads using MiXCR and keeps one entry per CDR3 protein. The sample has some 17,000 distinct CDR3 sequences, 9.4% seen once. No cell fractionation was done, so the repertoire covers all unsorted peripheral blood T cells. Sequenced sample: blood. The receptors stem from an adult in good health.

This clonotype has at least ten counts. The chain carries TRBV27 and TRBJ2-3, with D uncertain. The CDR3 runs to 11 residues. The germline CDR1 and CDR2 sequences are MNHEY and SMNVEV (reference sequence). V shed 8 bases and J shed 2 bases, with 5 bases lying between them. This chain's CDR3 is CASVHTDTQYF. DNA of the CDR3: TGTGCCAGCGTACACACAGATACGCAGTATTTT.

At least ten counts were recorded for this clonotype. As DNA, the CDR3 is TGTGCCAGCAGTGAATGGGGGCGTCGGGTATACTATGGCTACACCTTC. This codes for CASSEWGRRVYYGYTF. The chain combines TRBV6-1 with TRBJ1-2, with a weak D call TRBD1 (6 bases). The V gene's germline CDR1 is MNHNS and CDR2 SASEGT. There are 16 residues in the CDR3. Trimming left V 2 bases short and J 3 bases short, with 16 bases between.

This clonotype was detected ten times or more. CDR3 nucleotide sequence: TGTGCCAGCAGTTACGTCGAGCGATCAGATACGCAGTATTTT. This sequence encodes CASSYVERSDTQYF. The rearrangement links TRBV6-5 to TRBJ2-3; D is uncertain. The CDR3 has 14 residues. Germline values: CDR1 MNHEY, CDR2 SVGAGI. Trimming removed 2 bases at V and 4 bases at J, with 10 bases between.

The sample holds many counts of this clonotype. This chain joins TRBV29-1 and TRBJ2-3, with D perhaps matching TRBD1 or TRBD2 (5 bases each). CDR1 SQVTM and CDR2 ANQGSEA come from the germline V gene. The CDR3 extends over 15 amino acids. Trimming pared 1 base from V and 4 bases from J, leaving 15 bases between. The CDR3 nucleotides read TGCAGCGTTGAAGCGAGGGGTGAGGGCTCAGATACGCAGTATTTT. It codes for CSVEARGEGSDTQYF.

This clonotype was observed a handful of times. The rearrangement links TRBV24-1 to TRBJ2-1; TRBD2 might be the D (6 bases). The CDR3 is 16 amino acids. Germline V CDR1 and CDR2: KGHDR, SFDVKD. Trimming took off 1 base at V and 0 bases at J, with 9 bases between the two ends. In nucleotides, the CDR3 is TGTGCCACCAGTGATTTCCCCGGGAGCTCCTACAATGAGCAGTTCTTC. It encodes CATSDFPGSSYNEQFF.

In its sample, this clonotype is medium-sized (0.01 to 0.1%). This chain uses TRBV20-1 with TRBJ2-5; 9 nucleotides align to TRBD2. Germline trimming cut 5 bases from V and 4 bases from J; bases unmatched to any gene: 14. This CDR3 contains 16 residues. Germline V gene sequence: CDR1 DFQATT, CDR2 SNEGSKA (reference sequence). DNA for the CDR3: TGCAGTGCTGATACGGGTAGCGGGAGTTTTGGAGAGACCCAGTACTTC. It encodes CSADTGSGSFGETQYF.

This clonotype was recorded a few times. The chain has TRBV28 and TRBJ1-3; no reliable D call. CDR1 MDHEN and CDR2 SYDVKM come from the germline V gene. The length of the CDR3 is 16 residues. V dropped 8 bases and J dropped 0 bases, with 17 bases sitting between them. The CDR3 nucleotides are TGTGCCAGCTCCCCCGCAGGCTTATACTCTGGAAACACCATATATTTT. This sequence encodes CASSPAGLYSGNTIYF.

There are many counts of this clonotype. The CDR3 bases are TGTGCCAGCAGCGTGGACAGAAAACCCTACAATGAGCAGTTCTTC. Its translation is CASSVDRKPYNEQFF. The rearrangement joins TRBV7-9 to TRBJ2-1; possible D gene TRBD1, 6 bases. The germline gives CDR1 SEHNR, CDR2 FQNEAQ (reference sequence). This CDR3 spans 15 amino acids. The V end was cut by 5 bases, the J end by 2 bases, with 13 bases between.

This chain uses TRBV11-3 with TRBJ1-1, with 8 bases identical to TRBD1. Germline CDR1 reads SGHNT; CDR2 reads YENEEA. The CDR3 is 15 amino acids. Trimming took 5 bases from V and 1 from J; bases not matched to a gene: 6. The CDR3, as DNA: TGTGCCAGCAGCCCCGGACAGGGCTCGAACACTGAAGCTTTCTTT. This sequence encodes CASSPGQGSNTEAFF.

This clonotype was detected only a few times. V is TRBV18 and J is TRBJ2-3; no definite D call. Trimming took 2 bases from V and 3 from J, leaving 6 bases between them. Germline V lookup: CDR1 KGHSH, CDR2 LQKENI. This CDR3 spans 13 amino acids. CDR3 amino acids: CASSPSRTDTQYF. CDR3 coding DNA: TGTGCCAGCTCACCAAGTAGAACAGATACGCAGTATTTT.

This clonotype has at least ten counts. This chain connects TRBV14 to TRBJ1-5, with D uncertain. CDR3 size: 14 residues. Trimming removed 4 bases at V and 6 bases at J, with 13 bases between. Germline V lookup: CDR1 SGHDN, CDR2 FVKESK. The CDR3 sequence is CASSRRVRRQPQHF. The CDR3 DNA reads as TGTGCCAGCAGCCGAAGGGTTCGTCGTCAGCCCCAGCATTTT.

The chain joins TRBV30 to TRBJ1-2; D perhaps matches TRBD1 (6 bases). Germline V gene data show CDR1 as GTSNPN and CDR2 as SVGIG (reference sequence). The CDR3 runs to 14 residues. Trimming removed 2 bases from V and 4 bases from J, with 14 bases in between. DNA of the CDR3: TGTGCCTGGAGTCATGACAGGAGATCCTATGGCTACACCTTC. Translation gives CAWSHDRRSYGYTF.

This clonotype was seen many times. V is TRBV9 and J is TRBJ2-1; no firm D call. CDR3 size: 13 residues. V was shortened by 0 bases and J by 8 bases, with 9 bases between the two germline ends. Germline loops: CDR1 SGDLS, CDR2 YYNGEE. The CDR3 here is CASSVGEVHEQFF. CDR3 nucleotides: TGTGCCAGCAGCGTAGGAGAGGTGCATGAGCAGTTCTTC.

A few counts support this clonotype. This chain links TRBV19 with TRBJ2-3; TRBD1 aligns across 9 bases. The trim removed 5 bases at V and 5 bases at J, leaving 11 bases unmatched. The germline CDR1 and CDR2 sequences are LNHDA and SQIVND (reference sequence). The length of the CDR3 is 16 residues. The CDR3 sequence is CASSAWTGATLDTQYF. The CDR3 bases are TGTGCCAGTAGTGCCTGGACAGGGGCGACCTTAGATACGCAGTATTTT.

In its sample, this clonotype was seen many times. The chain joins TRBV6-5 to TRBJ2-5; 8 bases map to TRBD1. V was pared by 0 bases and J by 4 bases, with 7 bases of the junction left unmatched. Germline V lookup: CDR1 MNHEY, CDR2 SVGAGI. CDR3 length: 16 residues. The CDR3 nucleotides are TGTGCCAGCAGTTACTCGTATAGCGGACAGGGAGAGACCCAGTACTTC. Its protein is CASSYSYSGQGETQYF.

Ten or more counts support this clonotype. V and J are TRBV20-1 and TRBJ2-3; weak D call: TRBD1 (5 bases). The germline gives CDR1 DFQATT, CDR2 SNEGSKA (reference sequence). This CDR3 contains 12 residues. V was shortened by 3 bases and J by 5 bases, with 9 bases between the two germline ends. Written as DNA, the CDR3 is TGCAGTGCTAGCGTTGGACAAGATACGCAGTATTTT. Protein sequence: CSASVGQDTQYF.

This clonotype has ten or more counts. V gene TRBV6-5 combines with J gene TRBJ1-3, with D uncertain. Trimming removed 6 bases at V and 0 bases at J, with 15 bases between. In germline, CDR1 is MNHEY, CDR2 SVGAGI. CDR3 length: 16 amino acids. CDR3 DNA: TGTGCCAGCAGAATAGAAGACACGAGCTCTGGAAACACCATATATTTT. This gives the protein CASRIEDTSSGNTIYF.

In its sample, this clonotype was seen many times. The chain links TRBV20-1 to TRBJ2-1; D gene unclear. The CDR3 length is 15 residues. V lost 2 bases and J 0 bases, leaving 11 bases between the germline ends. CDR1 and CDR2 from the germline V gene are DFQATT and SNEGSKA (reference sequence). CDR3 in amino acids: CSARRGGSSYNEQFF. CDR3 DNA sequence: TGCAGTGCTAGACGAGGTGGAAGCTCCTACAATGAGCAGTTCTTC.

This chain connects TRBV20-1 to TRBJ2-2, with 7 bases aligning to TRBD2. This CDR3 spans 16 amino acids. Per germline, CDR1 DFQATT and CDR2 SNEGSKA (reference sequence). Trimming removed 0 bases from V and 4 bases from J; junction bases left unmatched: 8. The DNA for the CDR3 is TGCAGTGCTAGAGATCCAGCTAGCGGACTCACCGGGGAGCTGTTTTTT. It translates to CSARDPASGLTGELFF.

This clonotype was detected many times. This CDR3 reads CASRGTGRTEAFF. In DNA, the CDR3 is TGTGCCAGTAGGGGGACGGGGCGGACTGAAGCTTTCTTT. The J gene is TRBJ1-1, the V gene TRBV19; the D gene is possibly TRBD1 (5 bases). Germline CDR1 and CDR2: LNHDA and SQIVND (reference sequence). V shed 6 bases and J shed 5 bases, with 13 bases lying between them. The CDR3 loop spans 13 amino acids.

The table lists this clonotype with many counts. The rearrangement joins TRBV7-8 to TRBJ1-2; D unclear. The CDR3 has 16 residues. The ends were cut back, 5 bases at V and 3 bases at J, with 19 bases in the middle. The germline CDR1 and CDR2 sequences are SGHVS and FQNEAQ. The CDR3 reads CASSPIGGPLDYGYTF. CDR3 bases: TGTGCCAGCAGCCCAATCGGCGGACCCCTTGACTATGGCTACACCTTC.

Many counts were recorded for this clonotype. The chain links TRBV5-1 to TRBJ1-1; no reliable D call. With 0 bases removed from V and 1 base from J, the gap between germline ends came to 7 bases. Germline lookup yields CDR1 SGHRS and CDR2 YFSETQ. The CDR3 loop spans 14 amino acids. CDR3 region: CASSLVPTNTEAFF. The CDR3 DNA is TGCGCCAGCAGCTTGGTACCTACGAACACTGAAGCTTTCTTT.

This clonotype showed up many times. J is TRBJ1-6 and V is TRBV2; 11 bases match TRBD1. The trim removed 2 bases at V and 9 bases at J, leaving 6 bases unmatched. The V gene's germline CDR1 is SNHLY and CDR2 FYNNEI. The CDR3 consists of 16 residues. CDR3 coding DNA: TGTGCCAGCAGTGAACGGGGACAGGGGGTTGGTTCACCCCTCCACTTT. Residues: CASSERGQGVGSPLHF.

This sequence joins TRBV29-1 and TRBJ2-2; the D gene is possibly TRBD2 (5 bases). Looked up from germline, CDR1 is SQVTM and CDR2 is ANQGSEA. CDR3 length equals 13 residues. V lost 0 bases and J lost 6, with 8 bases in between. DNA for the CDR3: TGCAGCGTTGAAGAGCAGGAGGCCGGGGAGCTGTTTTTT. As protein: CSVEEQEAGELFF.

This clonotype was seen ten or more times. V usage is TRBV4-1 and J usage is TRBJ2-4; 9 nucleotides line up with TRBD1. Germline values: CDR1 MGHRA, CDR2 YSYEKL. The CDR3 is 14 amino acids. After removal of 3 bases from V and 7 bases from J, the junction contained 4 bases not matched to a gene. CDR3 nucleotide sequence: TGCGCCAGCAGCCACCCGGGACAGGGCAACATTCAGTACTTC. It translates to CASSHPGQGNIQYF.

This clonotype occurred many times. This chain connects TRBV6-2 or TRBV6-3 to TRBJ2-3; 14 bases agree with TRBD2. The CDR3 has 16 amino acids. CDR1 and CDR2 from the germline V gene are MNHEY and SVGEGT. Trimming removed 8 bases from V and 4 bases from J; junction bases left unmatched: 8. The CDR3 DNA reads TGTGCCAGCTATGGACTAGCGGGAGGAGGGGCAGATACGCAGTATTTT. This encodes CASYGLAGGGADTQYF.

Many counts were recorded for this clonotype. V usage is TRBV19 and J usage is TRBJ2-3; 11 nucleotides match TRBD2. The CDR3 has 18 residues. The germline V gene has CDR1 LNHDA and CDR2 SQIVND (reference sequence). With V trimmed by 3 bases and J by 1 base, 9 bases remained unmatched. The CDR3 region is CASSMGSLAGAGTDTQYF. DNA of the CDR3: TGTGCCAGTAGTATGGGATCACTAGCGGGAGCGGGCACAGATACGCAGTATTTT.